The rows below give T cell receptor beta chains drawn from one sample of a study of blood T cells in healthy people across ages. TCRdb reprocessed the 5' RACE reads via MiXCR and lists one record per CDR3 protein. The data hold 1,800,000 or so distinct CDR3 sequences, with more than 35% observed a single time. Sequencing was carried out using blood. These receptors were obtained from a human donor in good health. CDR3s leave out the opening cysteine and the closing phenylalanine or tryptophan.

ASSQGLAGALDSYEQY | TRBJ2-7 | TRBV5-1
ASSPWTGYGNEQF | TRBJ2-1 | TRBV7-9
ASSSGTGNNEQF | TRBJ2-1 | TRBV7-3
SAREGPGRGTF | TRBJ1-1 | TRBV20-1
ASSISDTRGEKLF | TRBJ1-4 | TRBV9
ASSLRGASTEAF | TRBJ1-1 | TRBV7-2
SAHIQGADGYT | TRBJ1-2 | TRBV20-1
SALRTGGVYEQY | TRBJ2-7 | TRBV20-1
ASSPASGGGNEQY | TRBJ2-7 | TRBV28
AISVAVGPNNEQF | TRBJ2-1 | TRBV10-3
SARDSGGVEPYNEQF | TRBJ2-1 | TRBV20-1
ASSQDWDKLF | TRBJ1-4 | TRBV4-2
ASGLELNYGYT | TRBJ1-2 | TRBV7-2
ASSLGETNNEQF | TRBJ2-1 | TRBV7-2
ASSMTGVEQY | . | TRBV5-1
AIRETTGGGETQY | . | TRBV10-3
ASSPGTGIPHYGYT | TRBJ1-2 | TRBV5-1
ASSGGGRNNQPQH | TRBJ1-5 | TRBV5-1
SVNRGGAAEQF | TRBJ2-1 | TRBV29-1
ASSQNVAGGGYT | TRBJ1-2 | TRBV14
ASRGDSLSYNEQF | TRBJ2-1 | TRBV2
AISRDRDSPLH | TRBJ1-6 | TRBV10-3
ASSLESGGHPSSYEQY | TRBJ2-7 | TRBV7-2